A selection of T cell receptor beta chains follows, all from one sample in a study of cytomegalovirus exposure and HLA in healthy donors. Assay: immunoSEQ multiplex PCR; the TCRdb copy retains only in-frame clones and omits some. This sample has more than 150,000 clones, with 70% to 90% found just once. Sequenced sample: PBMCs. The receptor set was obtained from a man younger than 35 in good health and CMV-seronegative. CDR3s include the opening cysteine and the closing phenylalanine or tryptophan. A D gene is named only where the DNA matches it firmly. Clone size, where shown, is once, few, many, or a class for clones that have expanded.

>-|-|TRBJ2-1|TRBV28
TGTGCCAGCAGTCCGCGTCGGAATGAGCAGTTCTTC
CASSPRRNEQFF
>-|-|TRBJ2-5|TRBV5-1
TGCGCCAGCAGCGCCGGGAACCAAGAGACCCAGTACTTC
CASSAGNQETQYF
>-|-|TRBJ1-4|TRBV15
TGTGCCACCAGCAGAGACCTCCTCCCGGACGGACTCACAACTAATGAAAAACTGTTTTTT
CATSRDLLPDGLTTNEKLFF
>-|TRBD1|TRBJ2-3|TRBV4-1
TGCGCCAGCAGCCAAGCGAGGGGGCTAAGCGCAGATACGCAGTATTTT
CASSQARGLSADTQYF
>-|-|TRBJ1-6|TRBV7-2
TGTGCCAGCAGCTTAAGAGGACAGCTCCGCTCACCCCTCCACTTT
CASSLRGQLRSPLHF
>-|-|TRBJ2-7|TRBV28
TGTGCCAGCAGTTTAACGGGAGTGCCCTGGGAGCAGTACTTC
CASSLTGVPWEQYF
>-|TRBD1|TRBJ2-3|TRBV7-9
TGTGCCAGCAGCTTGGACAGGGGTTTTACAGATACGCAGTATTTT
CASSLDRGFTDTQYF
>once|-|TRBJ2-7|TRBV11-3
TGTGCCAGCAGCCTTACAAGTTTCTCCTACGAGCAGTACTTC
CASSLTSFSYEQYF
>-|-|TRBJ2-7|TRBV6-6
TGTGCCAGCAGTTACTCGACGGGGGCCTACGAGCAGTACTTC
CASSYSTGAYEQYF
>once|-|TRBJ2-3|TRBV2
TGTGCCAGCAGAGGGGGGGCCGGAGATACGCAGTATTTT
CASRGGAGDTQYF
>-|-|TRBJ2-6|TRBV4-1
TGCGCCAGCAGCCAAGAGTGGGGGCTGGTCGGGGCCAACGTCCTGACTTTC
CASSQEWGLVGANVLTF
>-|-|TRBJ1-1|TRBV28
TGTGCCAGCAGCCTCAGGGTTGCTGCTTACGCTTTCTTT
CASSLRVAAYAFF
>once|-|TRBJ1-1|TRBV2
TGTGCCAGCATTTCCCAGGGCGCCCTCAACACTGAAGCTTTCTTT
CASISQGALNTEAFF
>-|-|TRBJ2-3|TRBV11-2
TGTGCCAGCAGCCCCCCGCGCAGCACAGATACGCAGTATTTT
CASSPPRSTDTQYF
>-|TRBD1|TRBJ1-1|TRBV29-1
TGCAGCGTTCGGACAGGGGGGAACACTGAAGCTTTCTTT
CSVRTGGNTEAFF
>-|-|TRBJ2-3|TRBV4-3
TGCGCCAGCAGCCAATCTGAGCGGACCACAGATACGCAGTATTTT
CASSQSERTTDTQYF
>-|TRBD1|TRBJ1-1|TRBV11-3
TGTGCCAGCAGCTTAGGACAGGGGGCGTCTGAAGCTTTCTTT
CASSLGQGASEAFF
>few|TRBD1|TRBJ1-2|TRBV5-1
TGCGCCAGCAGCCCGGACAGGTATGGCTACACCTTC
CASSPDRYGYTF
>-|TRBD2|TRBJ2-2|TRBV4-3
TGCGCCAGCAGCCAAGATTGGGGACTAGCAATCGTCGGGGAGCTGTTTTTT
CASSQDWGLAIVGELFF
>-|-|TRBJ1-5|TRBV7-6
TGTGCCAGCAGCCTAGAGGCTCGGGGGAATCAGCCCCAGCATTTT
CASSLEARGNQPQHF
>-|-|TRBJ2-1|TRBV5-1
TGCGCCAGCAGCGAGTTCCCCGCATCGGAGCAGTTCTTC
CASSEFPASEQFF
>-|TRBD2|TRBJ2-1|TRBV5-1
TGCGCCAGCAGCTCCGGGACTACCTACAATGAGCAGTTCTTC
CASSSGTTYNEQFF